The source of this T cell receptor beta chain is a study of regulatory T cells in long-lasting Graves disease. Study in general: The study counted Graves' disease as persistent given over 5 years of antithyroid drugs and positive TSH receptor antibodies.

Time point here: persistent/refractory GD, antithyroid drugs over 5 years with positive TRAb. From PBMCs, RNA was extracted and then used to make the TCR library. The V and J ends lost 3 bases and 5 bases, in that order; junction bases with no gene match: 6. CDR1 is LGHDT and CDR2 is YNNKEL in the germline V gene (reference sequence). There are 15 residues in the CDR3. TCR beta libraries were built with iRepertoire HTBI primers and Arm-PCR of CDR3 regions. Per the original data handling: Segment identification across samples yielded 62 TRBV and 14 TRBJ segments. TCRdb re-analysed the multiplex PCR reads in MiXCR, keeping a single row per CDR3 protein. These V and J calls rely on TCRdb rather than the paper's analysis. The top ten clones hold less than 15% of a sample with about 460,000 distinct CDR3 sequences, about 20% of them seen once.

The input for sequencing was peripheral blood mononuclear cells (PBMCs), taken when the disease was refractory, from a patient treated with antithyroid drugs. The receptor comes from a female donor with Graves disease. The V gene is TRBV3-1, the J gene TRBJ1-1; 10 nucleotides align to TRBD1. CDR3 coding DNA: TGTGCCAGCAGCCAGTGGGACAGGGGACGGACTGAAGCTTTCTTT. Translation gives CASSQWDRGRTEAFF. The variable domain in full, with the rest retrieved from reference TRBV3-1 and TRBJ1-1, is DTAVSQTPKYLVTQMGNDKSIKCEQNLGHDTMYWYKQDSKKFLKIMFSYNNKELIINETVPNRFSPKSPDKAHLNLHINSLELGDSAVYFCASSQWDRGRTEAFFGQGTRLTVV.